These 4 T cell receptor beta chains originate from one sample sequenced in a study of cytomegalovirus exposure and HLA in healthy donors. The PCR used 60 Vbeta and 13 Jbeta primers. Clones were sequenced by immunoSEQ multiplex PCR, and TCRdb holds only the in-frame ones, with some missing. The sample carries some 170,000 clones, roughly 82% recorded once. The sample taken for sequencing was PBMCs. The source is a woman between 50 and 59 years old in good health and CMV-seropositive.

V is TRBV6-5 and J is TRBJ1-5; tentative D call: TRBD1 (5 bases). The germline V and J ends were trimmed by 6 bases and 3 bases, with 15 bases remaining between them. There are 15 residues in the CDR3. Looked up from germline, CDR1 is MNHEY and CDR2 is SVGAGI. DNA for the CDR3: TGTGCCAGCAGGACAGCTGCGCTGGACAATCAGCCCCAGCATTTT. It encodes CASRTAALDNQPQHF.

The chain recombines TRBV10-3 with TRBJ1-6; D gene unclear. The CDR3 runs to 14 residues. Germline V CDR1 and CDR2: ENHRY, SYGVKD. V shed 8 bases and J shed 6 bases, with 14 bases lying between them. CDR3 sequence: CAIATEGGNSPLHF. DNA of the CDR3: TGTGCCATCGCTACAGAAGGTGGTAATTCACCCCTCCACTTT.

The chain combines TRBV19 with TRBJ1-2; D ambiguous. The CDR3 is made up of 14 amino acids. V shed 4 bases and J shed 6 bases, with 15 bases lying between them. CDR1 and CDR2 (germline): LNHDA, SQIVND (reference sequence). The DNA of the CDR3 is TGTGCCAGTAGTACCCCCCGGGTAGCTAATGGCTACACCTTC. Its translation is CASSTPRVANGYTF.

The rearrangement uses TRBV5-4 and TRBJ2-5; 8 nucleotides agree with TRBD2. The CDR3 length is 15 residues. Germline V gene sequence: CDR1 SGHNT, CDR2 YYREEE (reference sequence). Germline trimming cut 0 bases from V and 2 bases from J; bases unmatched to any gene: 3. CDR3 in amino acids: CASSLETSAQETQYF. The DNA of the CDR3 is TGTGCCAGCAGCTTGGAGACTAGCGCGCAAGAGACCCAGTACTTC.